This T cell receptor beta chain stems from a study of CD8 T cells in ankylosing spondylitis. General study results and limits: A TCR beta motif made of about 8 highly homologous variants seemed typical of ankylosing spondylitis blood.

Quantitative molecular-barcoded 5'-RACE generated the TCR beta libraries. Each CDR3 protein gets one entry after TCRdb re-called the 5' RACE reads with MiXCR. The sample includes around 480,000 distinct CDR3 sequences, 15% to 20% seen only once; the top ten take approximately 1%. V lost 1 base to trimming and J lost 4 bases, with 16 bases between them. CDR1 SGHNT and CDR2 YENEEA come from the germline V gene. There are 16 residues in the CDR3. Details on this clonotype: What it binds is not known.

This chain joins TRBV11-3 and TRBJ2-5; D gene uncertain. Sequencing input: blood, either unsorted or a sorted T cell fraction (not recorded which). This clonotype originated in a male donor with ankylosing spondylitis. The CDR3 coding sequence is TGTGCCAGCAGCTTAGGGCTCGGCGTGGGGATAGAGACCCAGTACTTC. Protein product: CASSLGLGVGIETQYF.